These 18 T cell receptor beta chains share one sample of origin, sequenced in a study of blood T cell repertoires in COVID-19. Clones were sequenced by immunoSEQ multiplex PCR, and TCRdb holds only the in-frame ones, with some missing. This table has under 300,000 clones, around 87% appearing once. Sequencing used peripheral blood. The receptors stem from a woman aged 55-70 years with COVID-19, enrolled during active disease.

The rearrangement links TRBV18 to TRBJ1-4, with no clear D. This CDR3 comprises 16 residues. The germline CDR1 and CDR2 sequences are KGHSH and LQKENI. Trimming stripped 1 base from V and 0 bases from J, with 9 bases between. CDR3 protein: CASSPRRLATNEKLFF. The CDR3 bases are TGTGCCAGCTCACCACGGCGGCTAGCAACTAATGAAAAACTGTTTTTT.

This chain links TRBV2 with TRBJ2-3; 9 bases map to TRBD1. Germline V CDR1 and CDR2: SNHLY, FYNNEI. Trimming removed 8 bases from V and 2 bases from J; junction bases left unmatched: 5. CDR3 length: 14 amino acids. CDR3: CASVGTGITDTQYF. CDR3 DNA: TGTGCCAGCGTCGGGACAGGGATCACAGATACGCAGTATTTT.

The gene calls are TRBV7-8 and TRBJ1-3; D might be TRBD1 (5 bases). Trimming removed 3 bases from V and 1 base from J, with 19 bases in between. The germline V gene encodes CDR1 SGHVS and CDR2 FQNEAQ. This CDR3 is 18 amino acids long. The CDR3 bases are TGTGCCAGCAGCTTTAGGGACTCCCTGACGGTTTCTGGAAACACCATATATTTT. It specifies CASSFRDSLTVSGNTIYF.

In its sample, this clone was seen once. J is TRBJ1-2 and V is TRBV7-2; unclear D gene. The V gene's germline CDR1 is SGHTA and CDR2 FQGNSA. CDR3 size: 15 residues. Trimming took off 3 bases at V and 0 bases at J, with 11 bases between the two ends. In DNA, the CDR3 is TGTGCCAGCAGCTTGTGGGCCAGAGCTAACTATGGCTACACCTTC. Amino acid sequence: CASSLWARANYGYTF. The variable domain in full, completed from reference TRBV7-2 and TRBJ1-2, reads GAGVSQSPSNKVTEKGKDVELRCDPISGHTALYWYRQSLGQGLEFLIYFQGNSAPDKSGLPSDRFSAERTGGSVSTLTIQRTQQEDSAVYLCASSLWARANYGYTFGSGTRLTVV.

There are a few counts of this clone. The V call is TRBV6-5, the J call TRBJ2-2; TRBD1 might be the D (5 bases). The germline V and J ends were trimmed by 5 bases and 0 bases, with 7 bases remaining between them. The CDR3 totals 14 residues. Germline V gene data show CDR1 as MNHEY and CDR2 as SVGAGI. CDR3 DNA: TGTGCCAGCAGTCGCAGGGCGAACACCGGGGAGCTGTTTTTT. Protein sequence: CASSRRANTGELFF.

This clone came up once. This chain connects TRBV6-5 to TRBJ2-1; TRBD1 agrees at 9 bases. The CDR3 runs to 12 residues. The V gene's germline CDR1 is MNHEY and CDR2 SVGAGI. Trimming cost V 5 bases and J 8 bases; bases outside gene matches: 1. CDR3 DNA: TGTGCCAGCAGTCGGACAGGGGATGAGCAGTTCTTC. It translates to CASSRTGDEQFF.

The chain uses TRBV3-1 (or the pseudogene TRBV3-2) and TRBJ1-1; 7 nucleotides align to TRBD1. Losses at the gene ends were 0 bases for V and 1 base for J; bases not matched to a gene: 5. CDR3 length equals 16 residues. Germline CDR1 is LGHDT and CDR2 is YNNKEL (reference sequence). The CDR3 loop is CASSQDPTGKNTEAFF. The CDR3 nucleotides are TGTGCCAGCAGCCAAGATCCGACAGGGAAGAACACTGAAGCTTTCTTT.

The chain is built from TRBV4-3 and TRBJ1-2; D gene unclear. V was shortened by 0 bases and J by 9 bases, with 11 bases between the two germline ends. Germline lookup yields CDR1 LGHNA and CDR2 YSLEER. The CDR3 has 13 amino acids. The CDR3 loop is CASSQERLTSYTF. The CDR3 region has the DNA TGCGCCAGCAGCCAAGAGCGCCTGACAAGCTACACCTTC.

This clone was observed a handful of times. J is TRBJ1-5 and V is TRBV18; 10 bases are shared with TRBD1. In germline, CDR1 is KGHSH, CDR2 LQKENI. V shed 5 bases and J 1 base; nucleotides not matched to a gene: 5. The CDR3 extends over 16 amino acids. CDR3 protein: CASSSQDRGSNQPQHF. The CDR3 nucleotides read TGTGCCAGCTCATCCCAGGACAGGGGGAGCAATCAGCCCCAGCATTTT.

J is TRBJ2-5 and V is TRBV9, with TRBD1 matching 7 bases. V gave up 3 bases and J gave up 3 bases; unmatched junction bases: 8. Germline-derived CDR1 and CDR2 are SGDLS and YYNGEE. The CDR3 is 15 amino acids. In DNA, the CDR3 is TGTGCCAGCAGCGCGGGACAGACGTTAAAAGAGACCCAGTACTTC. This codes for CASSAGQTLKETQYF. Variable domain in full (rest from reference TRBV9 and TRBJ2-5): DSGVTQTPKHLITATGQRVTLRCSPRSGDLSVYWYQQSLDQGLQFLIQYYNGEERAKGNILERFSAQQFPDLHSELNLSSLELGDSALYFCASSAGQTLKETQYFGPGTRLLVL.

The chain is built from TRBV7-9 and TRBJ1-1; maybe TRBD1 (5 bases). Per the germline V gene, CDR1 is SEHNR and CDR2 is FQNEAQ (reference sequence). The length of the CDR3 is 14 residues. Trimming stripped 6 bases from V and 4 bases from J, with 15 bases between. The CDR3: CASSLGGDTTEAFF. DNA of the CDR3: TGTGCCAGCAGTCTCGGGGGGGATACCACTGAAGCTTTCTTT.

The chain couples TRBV6-2 or TRBV6-3 to TRBJ1-5; 8 bases fit TRBD1. The CDR3 consists of 17 residues. Germline CDR1 and CDR2: MNHEY and SVGEGT. Trimming removed 6 bases from V and 2 bases from J; junction bases left unmatched: 12. CDR3 sequence (DNA): TGTGCCAGCAGCCCTGGACCACAGGGGGTTCGCAATCAGCCCCAGCATTTT. Its translation: CASSPGPQGVRNQPQHF.

This CDR3 is CASSPRQRHGYTF. In nucleotides, the CDR3 is TGTGCCAGTAGTCCCCGACAGAGGCATGGCTACACCTTC. The V call is TRBV19, the J call TRBJ1-2, with D perhaps matching TRBD1 (5 bases). V lost 5 bases to trimming and J lost 6 bases, with 13 bases between them. Germline assignment: CDR1 LNHDA and CDR2 SQIVND (reference sequence). The CDR3 totals 13 residues.

The chain uses TRBV21-1 and TRBJ2-6; TRBD2, as called in the table, went unchecked against the DNA. TRBV21-1 is a recognized pseudogene. The CDR3 extends over 17 amino acids. CDR3 nucleotides: TGTGCCAGCATTCTAAGAAGTAGCAGCTCTGGGGCCAACGTCCTGACTTTC. Residues: CASILRSSSSGANVLTF.

The rearrangement joins TRBV12-5 to TRBJ2-3; 9 positions agree with TRBD1. Germline V gene data show CDR1 as LGHNT and CDR2 as FRNRAP. The CDR3 consists of 16 residues. Germline trimming cut 6 bases from V and 1 base from J; bases unmatched to any gene: 8. CDR3 sequence: CASGPLGTGRTDTQYF. CDR3 sequence (DNA): TGTGCTAGTGGGCCTCTTGGGACAGGGCGCACAGATACGCAGTATTTT.

The J gene is TRBJ2-1, the V gene TRBV19; TRBD2 might be the D (5 bases). Germline V lookup: CDR1 LNHDA, CDR2 SQIVND (reference sequence). V gave up 9 bases and J gave up 7 bases, with 16 bases separating them. The CDR3 length is 13 residues. The CDR3 protein is CASRFLGENEQFF. The CDR3 nucleotides read TGTGCCAGCCGTTTTTTGGGAGAGAATGAGCAGTTCTTC.

J is TRBJ2-1 and V is TRBV11-2, with 7 bases identical to TRBD2. Per germline, CDR1 SGHAT and CDR2 FQNNGV. Losses at the gene ends were 8 bases for V and 10 bases for J; bases not matched to a gene: 2. This CDR3 is 10 amino acids long. CDR3 in amino acids: CASVRGEQFF. The CDR3 coding sequence is TGTGCCAGCGTGCGGGGGGAGCAGTTCTTC.

The chain links TRBV7-9 to TRBJ1-5, with D perhaps matching TRBD1 (5 bases). The CDR3 is made up of 16 amino acids. The ends were cut back, 1 base at V and 5 bases at J, with 15 bases in the middle. CDR1 is SEHNR, CDR2 FQNEAQ, per germline (reference sequence). The CDR3 DNA reads TGTGCCAGCAGCTTAGGTCAGGGTACGCCAGATCAGCCCCAGCATTTT. Residues: CASSLGQGTPDQPQHF.